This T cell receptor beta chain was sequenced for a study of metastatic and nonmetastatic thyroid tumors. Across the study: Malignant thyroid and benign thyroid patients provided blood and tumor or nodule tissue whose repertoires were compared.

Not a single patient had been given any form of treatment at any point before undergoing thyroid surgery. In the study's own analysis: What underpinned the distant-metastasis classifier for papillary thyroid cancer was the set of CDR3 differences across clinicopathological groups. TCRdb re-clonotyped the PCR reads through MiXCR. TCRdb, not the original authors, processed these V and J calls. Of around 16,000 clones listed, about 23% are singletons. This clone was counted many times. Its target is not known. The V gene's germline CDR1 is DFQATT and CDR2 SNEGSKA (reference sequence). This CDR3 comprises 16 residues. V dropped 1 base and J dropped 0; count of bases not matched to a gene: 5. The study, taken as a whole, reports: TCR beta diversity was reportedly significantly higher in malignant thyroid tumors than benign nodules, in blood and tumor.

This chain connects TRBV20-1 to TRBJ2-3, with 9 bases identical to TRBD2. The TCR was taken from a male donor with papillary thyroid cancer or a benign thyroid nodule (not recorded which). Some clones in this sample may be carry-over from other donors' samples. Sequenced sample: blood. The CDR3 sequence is CSARASSGSSTDTQYF. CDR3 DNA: TGCAGTGCTAGAGCCAGTAGCGGGAGTAGCACAGATACGCAGTATTTT.